Presented here are 14 T cell receptor beta chains from one specimen sequenced in a study of cytomegalovirus exposure and HLA in healthy donors. Primers for the PCR totalled 60 Vbeta and 13 Jbeta. Repertoires were generated with immunoSEQ multiplex PCR, while TCRdb's copy carries only in-frame clones and drops some. The sample has approximately 110,000 clones; 60% to 75% are singletons. Sequences were obtained from PBMCs. Every receptor here comes from a woman in her fifties or sixties in good health and CMV-seropositive.

The gene calls are TRBV15 and TRBJ2-5; D call uncertain. In germline, CDR1 is LNHNV, CDR2 YYDKDF (reference sequence). The CDR3 has 15 amino acids. V was cut by 1 base and J by 0 bases, with 9 bases left in between. The CDR3 DNA follows: TGTGCCACCAGCAGAGGTATAAGCGACCAAGAGACCCAGTACTTC. Translating gives CATSRGISDQETQYF.

The V gene is TRBV5-4, the J gene TRBJ1-1; 7 nucleotides agree with TRBD1. The trim removed 0 bases at V and 4 bases at J, leaving 9 bases unmatched. The CDR3 contains 16 residues. Germline V lookup: CDR1 SGHNT, CDR2 YYREEE (reference sequence). CDR3 DNA sequence: TGTGCCAGCAGCTTGGATCTACAGGGGTCCAGCACTGAAGCTTTCTTT. Translating it yields CASSLDLQGSSTEAFF.

This clone was seen a handful of times. The V and J genes are TRBV6-6 and TRBJ2-5, with D perhaps matching TRBD2 (5 bases). V lost 5 bases and J lost 8, with 12 bases in between. The CDR3 has 12 amino acids. CDR1 is MNHNY and CDR2 is SVGAGI in the germline V gene (reference sequence). CDR3 region: CASSPDGDTQYF. The DNA of the CDR3 is TGTGCCAGCAGTCCAGACGGGGATACCCAGTACTTC.

The genes are TRBV5-4 and TRBJ2-5, with 11 bases aligning to TRBD2. Germline V lookup: CDR1 SGHNT, CDR2 YYREEE (reference sequence). The CDR3 runs to 15 residues. V was pared by 4 bases and J by 4 bases, with 6 bases of the junction left unmatched. This CDR3 reads CASSLQGTSGETQYF. CDR3 nucleotide sequence: TGTGCCAGCAGCCTACAGGGGACTAGCGGAGAGACCCAGTACTTC.

In this sample, this clone turned up many times. The rearrangement links TRBV4-2 to TRBJ2-2, with TRBD1 matching over 7 bases. Germline loops: CDR1 LGHNA, CDR2 YNFKEQ. Trimming cost V 9 bases and J 2 bases; bases outside gene matches: 12. This CDR3 spans 16 amino acids. This CDR3 is CASRTGTELNTGELFF. CDR3 sequence (DNA): TGTGCCAGTAGAACCGGGACAGAACTTAACACCGGGGAGCTGTTTTTT.

The chain links TRBV7-2 to TRBJ2-3; D remains unclear. The CDR3 contains 11 residues. CDR1 is SGHTA, CDR2 FQGNSA, per germline. Trimming left V 3 bases short and J 5 bases short, with 3 bases between. In nucleotides, the CDR3 is TGTGCCAGCAGCTTCGGAGATACGCAGTATTTT. Its protein is CASSFGDTQYF.

The rearrangement links TRBV28 to TRBJ1-4, with D unresolved. Germline V gene lookup returns CDR1 MDHEN and CDR2 SYDVKM. V dropped 7 bases and J dropped 5 bases, with 14 bases sitting between them. The CDR3 sequence is 14 residues long. The CDR3, as DNA: TGTGCCAGCAACCAAGGAGGGTTAAATGAAAAACTGTTTTTT. Its protein is CASNQGGLNEKLFF.

This chain uses TRBV2 with TRBJ1-5; 9 bases are a match to TRBD1. The germline gives CDR1 SNHLY, CDR2 FYNNEI. J gave up 7 bases and V 5 bases, and 6 bases lay outside the gene matches. The CDR3 is 14 residues long. As DNA, the CDR3 is TGTGCCAGCAGTTTACAGGGGGCCAGGCAGCCCCAGCATTTT. Protein: CASSLQGARQPQHF.

The rearrangement links TRBV27 to TRBJ2-7; 9 bases map to TRBD1. Losses at the gene ends were 6 bases for V and 0 bases for J; bases not matched to a gene: 9. The germline V gene encodes CDR1 MNHEY and CDR2 SMNVEV (reference sequence). The CDR3 totals 16 residues. The CDR3, as DNA: TGTGCCAGCAGCCCTACAGGGGGCGATAGCTCCTACGAGCAGTACTTC. This translates into CASSPTGGDSSYEQYF.

This clone showed up just a few times. The CDR3 region is CASSEGQNEKLFF. As DNA, the CDR3 is TGCGCCAGCAGCGAGGGACAGAATGAAAAACTGTTTTTT. This sequence joins TRBV5-1 and TRBJ1-4; 7 bases align to TRBD1. This CDR3 region has 13 residues. Germline CDR1 reads SGHRS; CDR2 reads YFSETQ. V lost 4 bases and J lost 5; bases outside the gene matches: 2.

The rearrangement joins TRBV11-1 to TRBJ2-3; possible D gene TRBD1, 5 bases. The CDR3 length is 15 residues. Germline CDR1 reads SGHAT; CDR2 reads FQDESV (reference sequence). Trimming shortened V by 5 bases and J by 0 bases, and 12 bases separated the two germline ends. The CDR3 nucleotides read TGTGCCAGCAGCGCCCGACAGTCGAGCACAGATACGCAGTATTTT. Translated, it gives CASSARQSSTDTQYF. Based on the CDR3 plus reference TRBV11-1 and TRBJ2-3, the full variable domain is EAEVAQSPRYKITEKSQAVAFWCDPISGHATLYWYRQILGQGPELLVQFQDESVVDDSQLPKDRFSAERLKGVDSTLKIQPAELGDSAMYLCASSARQSSTDTQYFGPGTRLTVL.

The genes are TRBV19 and TRBJ1-1; possibly TRBD1 for D (6 bases). CDR1 and CDR2 from the germline V gene are LNHDA and SQIVND (reference sequence). The length of the CDR3 is 13 residues. Trimming shortened V by 5 bases and J by 0 bases, and 7 bases separated the two germline ends. CDR3 nucleotide sequence: TGTGCCAGTAGTGGACAGCTGAACACTGAAGCTTTCTTT. It specifies CASSGQLNTEAFF.

In this sample, this clone turned up a few times. The chain uses TRBV7-6 and TRBJ1-5; no definite D call. The length of the CDR3 is 15 residues. Germline CDR1 SGHVS, CDR2 FNYEAQ. V gave up 1 base and J gave up 1 base, with 8 bases separating them. Here the CDR3 DNA reads TGTGCCAGCAGCTTAGGGGCGGGGAGCAATCAGCCCCAGCATTTT. Translation gives CASSLGAGSNQPQHF.

V usage is TRBV5-6 and J usage is TRBJ1-6, with D perhaps matching TRBD1 (5 bases). CDR3 size: 17 residues. Between the trimmed V and J ends, which lost 3 bases and 7 bases, there was a span of 20 bases. From germline, CDR1 is SGHDT and CDR2 YYEEEE. CDR3 protein: CASSSRITQGVNSPLHF. The CDR3 bases are TGTGCCAGCAGCTCGCGAATAACTCAGGGTGTCAATTCACCCCTCCACTTT.